The sequence of this TCR beta chain was determined in a study of T cell responses to AZD1222 COVID-19 vaccine. Germline V gives CDR1 SQVTM, CDR2 ANQGSEA. The CDR3 length is 14 residues. With 8 bases removed from V and 4 bases from J, the gap between germline ends came to 18 bases. Some clones are missing from TCRdb's copy, which holds only in-frame ones; the method was immunoSEQ multiplex PCR. The table shows roughly 140,000 clones, with around 94% occurring only once. Turning to this clone: Its antigen is currently unknown.

General study results and limits: Two AZD1222 administrations were followed by greater Spike-specific TCR breadth and depth. At 160-218 and 743-854, vaccine-associated CD4 TCRs were dominant, and they spanned spike. White British ancestry dominated among donors, who included more females, and clonal diversity was possibly underestimated.

The sequence was obtained from an adult who received the AZD1222 COVID-19 vaccine. The sample here was peripheral blood, taken 28 days after the second AZD1222 dose. J is TRBJ2-1 and V is TRBV29-1, with D possibly matching TRBD1 (8 bases). CDR3 in amino acids: CSIRTGRDYNEQFF. For the CDR3, the DNA is TGCAGCATTAGGACAGGGAGGGATTACAATGAGCAGTTCTTC.